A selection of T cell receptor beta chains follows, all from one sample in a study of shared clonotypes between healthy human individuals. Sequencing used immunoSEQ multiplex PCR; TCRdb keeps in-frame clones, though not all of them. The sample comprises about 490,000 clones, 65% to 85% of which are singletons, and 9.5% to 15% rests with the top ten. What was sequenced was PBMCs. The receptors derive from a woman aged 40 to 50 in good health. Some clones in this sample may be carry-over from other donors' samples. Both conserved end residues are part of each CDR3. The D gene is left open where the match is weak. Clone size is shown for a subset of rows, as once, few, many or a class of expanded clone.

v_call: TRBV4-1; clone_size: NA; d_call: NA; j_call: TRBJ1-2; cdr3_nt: TGCGCCAGCAGCCAACCCAGACAGAGAGGTGGCTACACCTTC; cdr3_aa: CASSQPRQRGGYTF
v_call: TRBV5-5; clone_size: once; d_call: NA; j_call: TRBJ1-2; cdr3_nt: TGTGCCAGCAGCTTGGACCAGGCGCCCTTCTATGGCTACACCTTC; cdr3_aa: CASSLDQAPFYGYTF
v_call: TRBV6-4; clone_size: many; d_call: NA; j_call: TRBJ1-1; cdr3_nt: TGTGCCAGCAGCCCGGGTGAGAACACTGAAGCTTTCTTT; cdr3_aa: CASSPGENTEAFF
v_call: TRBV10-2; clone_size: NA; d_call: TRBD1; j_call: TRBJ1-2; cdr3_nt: TGCGCCAGCCGAAAGACAGGGGCGGATGGCTACACCTTC; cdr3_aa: CASRKTGADGYTF
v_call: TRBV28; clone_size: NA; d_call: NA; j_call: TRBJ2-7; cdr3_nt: TGTGCCAGCAGTTTACGTTACTACGAGCAGTACTTC; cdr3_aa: CASSLRYYEQYF
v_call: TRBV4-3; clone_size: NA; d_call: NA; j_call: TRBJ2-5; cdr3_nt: TGCGCCAGCAGCCAACATATAGCGAATGGGAAGACCCAGTACTTC; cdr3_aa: CASSQHIANGKTQYF
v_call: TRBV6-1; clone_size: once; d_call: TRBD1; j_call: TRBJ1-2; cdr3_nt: TGTGCCAGCAGTGAAGCCACAGGGACAGCCGCTTATGGCTACACCTTC; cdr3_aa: CASSEATGTAAYGYTF
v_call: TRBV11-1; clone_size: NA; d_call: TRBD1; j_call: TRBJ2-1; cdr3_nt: TGTGCCAGCAGCTCCGGCAGGGGGCGGAATGAGCAGTTCTTC; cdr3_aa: CASSSGRGRNEQFF
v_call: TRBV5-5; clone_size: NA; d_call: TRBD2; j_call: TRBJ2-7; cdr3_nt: TGTGCCAGCAGCTACGGACTAGCTTACGAGCAGTACTTC; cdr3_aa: CASSYGLAYEQYF
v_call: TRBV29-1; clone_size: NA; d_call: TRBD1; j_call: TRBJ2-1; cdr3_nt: TGCAGCGTTGGACAGGGCGCTTACAATGAGCAGTTCTTC; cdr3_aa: CSVGQGAYNEQFF
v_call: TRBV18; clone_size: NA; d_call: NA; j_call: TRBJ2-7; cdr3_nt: TGTGCCAGCTCACCCGGGGGCAGTCCTTCCTACGAGCAGTACTTC; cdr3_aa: CASSPGGSPSYEQYF
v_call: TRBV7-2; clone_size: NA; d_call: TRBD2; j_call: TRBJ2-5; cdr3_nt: TGTGCCAGCAGCTTAGAGCGGGAGGGGGCCCAGTACTTC; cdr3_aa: CASSLEREGAQYF
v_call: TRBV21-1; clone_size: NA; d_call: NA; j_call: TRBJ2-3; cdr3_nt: TGTGCCAGCAGCAAATACACAGATACGCAGTATTTT; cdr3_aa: CASSKYTDTQYF
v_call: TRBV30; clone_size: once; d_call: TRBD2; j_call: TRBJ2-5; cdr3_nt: TGTGCCTGGACGACTAGCGGGACTCAAGAGACCCAGTACTTC; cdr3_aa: CAWTTSGTQETQYF
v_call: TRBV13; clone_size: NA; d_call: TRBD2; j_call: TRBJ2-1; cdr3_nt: TGTGCCAGCAGCGGTTTCACTAGCGGGTACAATGAGCAGTTCTTC; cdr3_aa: CASSGFTSGYNEQFF
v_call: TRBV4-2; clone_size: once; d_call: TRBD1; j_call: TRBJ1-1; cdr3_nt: TGTGCCAGCAGCCAACAGGGGGGGGTTGGGGCTTTCTTT; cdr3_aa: CASSQQGGVGAFF
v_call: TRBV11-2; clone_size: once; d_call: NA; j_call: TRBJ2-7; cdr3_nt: TGTGCCAGCAGCTTACGCTCGGGCCCCTACGAGCAGTACTTC; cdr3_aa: CASSLRSGPYEQYF
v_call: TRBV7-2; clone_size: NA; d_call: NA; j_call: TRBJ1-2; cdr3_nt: TGTGCCAGCAGCCTTAGCCATTTAGCTAACTATGGCTACACCTTC; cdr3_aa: CASSLSHLANYGYTF
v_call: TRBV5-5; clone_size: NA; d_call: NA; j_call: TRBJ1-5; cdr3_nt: TGTGCCAGCAGCTTGGCCGGAAATCAGCCCCAGCATTTT; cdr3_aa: CASSLAGNQPQHF
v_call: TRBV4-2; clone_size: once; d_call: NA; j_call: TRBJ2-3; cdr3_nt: TGTGCCAGCAGCCAGGTGCCAGGACAGGGGTCTAGCGGGAGTCTAGATACGCAGTATTTT; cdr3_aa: CASSQVPGQGSSGSLDTQYF
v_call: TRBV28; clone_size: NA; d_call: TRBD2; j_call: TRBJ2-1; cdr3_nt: TGTGCCAGTAACTCGGGACTAGCATACAATGAGCAGTTCTTC; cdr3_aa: CASNSGLAYNEQFF
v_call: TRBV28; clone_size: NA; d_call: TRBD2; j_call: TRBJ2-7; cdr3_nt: TGTGCCAGCAGTTTCTCCCTAGCGGGTTCCTACGAGCAGTACTTC; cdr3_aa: CASSFSLAGSYEQYF
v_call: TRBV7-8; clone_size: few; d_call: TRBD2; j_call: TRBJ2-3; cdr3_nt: TGTGCCAGCAGCTTAGACAGCGGGAGTGGATATACGCAGTATTTT; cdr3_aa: CASSLDSGSGYTQYF
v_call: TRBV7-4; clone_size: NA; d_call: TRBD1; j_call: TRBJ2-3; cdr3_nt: TGTGCCAGCAGCTTAAGTAGGGGGCTATGCACAGGGCCCAAGTTTACGCAGTATTTT; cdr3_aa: CASSLSRGLCTGPKFTQYF
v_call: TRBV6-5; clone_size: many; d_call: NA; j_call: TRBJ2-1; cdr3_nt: TGTGCCAGCAGTTACCTAAATGAGCAGTTCTTC; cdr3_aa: CASSYLNEQFF
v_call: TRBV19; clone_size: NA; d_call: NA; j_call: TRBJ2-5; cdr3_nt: TGTGCCAGTAGTCCCGAGCAGACCAGGGCCCAGTACTTC; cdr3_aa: CASSPEQTRAQYF
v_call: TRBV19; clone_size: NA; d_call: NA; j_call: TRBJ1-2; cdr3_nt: TGTGCCAGTAGTCCCCGCGATAGGTCCGCTTGGGGCTACACCTTC; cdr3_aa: CASSPRDRSAWGYTF
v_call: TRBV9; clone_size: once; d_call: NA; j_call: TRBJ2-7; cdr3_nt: TGTGCCAGCAGCACCCACGAGGGGTTCGAGCAGTACTTC; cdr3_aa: CASSTHEGFEQYF
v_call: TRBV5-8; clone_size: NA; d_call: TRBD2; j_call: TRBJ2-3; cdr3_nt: TGTGCCAGCAGCTTCGGACTAGCGGGAGGAGGAGATACGCAGTATTTT; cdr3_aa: CASSFGLAGGGDTQYF
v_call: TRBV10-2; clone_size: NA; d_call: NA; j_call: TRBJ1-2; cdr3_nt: TGCGCCAGCAATCCGAGAGGGGCTAACTATGGCTACACCTTC; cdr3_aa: CASNPRGANYGYTF
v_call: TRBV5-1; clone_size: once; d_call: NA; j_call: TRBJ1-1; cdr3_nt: TGCGCCAGCAGCTACAGGGTCGGGACTGAAGCTTTCTTT; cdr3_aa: CASSYRVGTEAFF
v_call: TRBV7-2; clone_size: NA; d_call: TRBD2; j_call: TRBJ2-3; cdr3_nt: TGTGCCAGCAGCTTAGTTTGGACGGGGGGAACAGATACGCAGTATTTT; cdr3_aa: CASSLVWTGGTDTQYF
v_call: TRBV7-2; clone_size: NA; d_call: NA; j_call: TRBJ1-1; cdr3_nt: TGTGCCAGCAGCAACTTCATGAACACTGAAGCTTTCTTT; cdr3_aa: CASSNFMNTEAFF
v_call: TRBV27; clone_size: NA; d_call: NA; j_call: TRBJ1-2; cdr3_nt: TGTGCCAGCAGCCTCGGGGCTAACTATGGCTACACCTTC; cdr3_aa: CASSLGANYGYTF
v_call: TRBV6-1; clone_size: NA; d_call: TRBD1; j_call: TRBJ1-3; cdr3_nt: TGTGCCAGCAGAGAATCGACAGGGGCTGGAAACACCATATATTTT; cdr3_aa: CASRESTGAGNTIYF
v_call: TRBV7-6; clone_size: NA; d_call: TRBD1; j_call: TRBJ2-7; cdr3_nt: TGTGCCAGCAGCTTCGGGCAGGGGGCGTTTGTTTACGAGCAGTACTTC; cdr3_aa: CASSFGQGAFVYEQYF
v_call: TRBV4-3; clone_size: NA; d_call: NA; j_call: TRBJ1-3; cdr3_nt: TGCGCCAGCAGCCAAGATTTCCGATTCTCTGGAAACACCATATATTTT; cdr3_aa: CASSQDFRFSGNTIYF
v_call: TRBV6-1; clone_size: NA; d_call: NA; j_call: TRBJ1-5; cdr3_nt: TGTGCCAGCTCCGGCCGATCCAGCAATCAGCCCCAGCATTTT; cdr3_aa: CASSGRSSNQPQHF
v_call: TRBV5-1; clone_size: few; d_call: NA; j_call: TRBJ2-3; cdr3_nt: TGCGCCAGCAGCTACACAACTGGAGTTACGCAGTATTTT; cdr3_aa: CASSYTTGVTQYF
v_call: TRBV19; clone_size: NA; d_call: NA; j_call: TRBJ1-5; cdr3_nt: TGTGCCAGTAGTATGGTGGGACAACAGCCCCAGCATTTT; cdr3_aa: CASSMVGQQPQHF
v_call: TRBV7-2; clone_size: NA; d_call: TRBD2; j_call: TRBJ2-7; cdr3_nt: TGTGCCAGCAGCTTTATTTTTGGGGGAGGGCCCCACGAGCAGTACTTC; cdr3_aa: CASSFIFGGGPHEQYF
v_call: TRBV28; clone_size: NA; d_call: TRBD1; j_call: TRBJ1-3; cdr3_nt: TGTGCCAGCCGGGACAGGTCGAGCTCTGGAAACACCATATATTTT; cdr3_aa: CASRDRSSSGNTIYF
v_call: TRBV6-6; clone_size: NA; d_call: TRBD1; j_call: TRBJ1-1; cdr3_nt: TGTGCCAGCAGTTACTCGCCGGGACAGGGAGGGACTGAAGCTTTCTTT; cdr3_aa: CASSYSPGQGGTEAFF
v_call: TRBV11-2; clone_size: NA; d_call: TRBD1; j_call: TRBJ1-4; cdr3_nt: TGTGCCAGCAGCGTGGACAGGGGGTATAGTGGTGAAAAACTGTTTTTT; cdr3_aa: CASSVDRGYSGEKLFF
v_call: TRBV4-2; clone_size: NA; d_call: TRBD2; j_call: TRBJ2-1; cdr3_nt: TGTGCCAGCAGCCAAGATGGGGGGGACGGCTTCGATGAGCAGTTCTTC; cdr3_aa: CASSQDGGDGFDEQFF
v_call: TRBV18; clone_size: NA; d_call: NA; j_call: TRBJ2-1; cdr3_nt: TGTGCCAGCTCACCAGGGCTAGCAGAGAACAATGAGCAGTTCTTC; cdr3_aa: CASSPGLAENNEQFF
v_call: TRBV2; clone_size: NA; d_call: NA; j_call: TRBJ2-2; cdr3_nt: TGTGCCAGCAGTGAAACGAGCGGCGCGAACACCGGGGAGCTGTTTTTT; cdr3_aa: CASSETSGANTGELFF
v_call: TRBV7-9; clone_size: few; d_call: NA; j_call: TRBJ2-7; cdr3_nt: TGTGCCAGCAGCTTAGAGGGGGTGGGAACGTACTCCTACGAGCAGTACTTC; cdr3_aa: CASSLEGVGTYSYEQYF
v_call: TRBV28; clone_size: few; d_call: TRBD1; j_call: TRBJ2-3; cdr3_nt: TGTGCCAGCAGTTTCCTCACAGGGGGCGGCGGGAAGGATACGCAGTATTTT; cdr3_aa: CASSFLTGGGGKDTQYF
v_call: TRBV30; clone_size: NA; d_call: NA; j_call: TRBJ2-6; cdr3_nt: TGTGCCTGGAGTGGGCGTAGGGGGGATCGGGACAACTATTCTGGGGCCAACGTCCTGACTTTC; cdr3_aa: CAWSGRRGDRDNYSGANVLTF
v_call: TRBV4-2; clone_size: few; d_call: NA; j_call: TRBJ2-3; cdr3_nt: TGTGCCAGCAGCCAAGATCGAGCTAGCCCGAGCACAGATACGCAGTATTTT; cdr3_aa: CASSQDRASPSTDTQYF
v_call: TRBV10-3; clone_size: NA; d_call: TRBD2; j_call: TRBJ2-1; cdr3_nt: TGTGCCATCAGTGAGAGTGGGGGGACTAGCGCAGACAATGAGCAGTTCTTC; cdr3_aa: CAISESGGTSADNEQFF
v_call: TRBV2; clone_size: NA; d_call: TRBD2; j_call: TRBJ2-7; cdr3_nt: TGTGCCAGTGCGACTAGCGGGCTGTACGAGCAGTACTTC; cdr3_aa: CASATSGLYEQYF
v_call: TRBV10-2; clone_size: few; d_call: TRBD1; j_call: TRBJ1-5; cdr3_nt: TGCGCCAGCAGGGACAGGGATCAGCCCCAGCATTTT; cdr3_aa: CASRDRDQPQHF
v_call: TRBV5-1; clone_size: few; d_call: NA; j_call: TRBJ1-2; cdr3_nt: TGCGCCAGCAGCTTGGACAGGTCGAACTATGGCTACACCTTC; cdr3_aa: CASSLDRSNYGYTF
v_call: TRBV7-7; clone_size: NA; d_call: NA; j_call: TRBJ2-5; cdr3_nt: TGTGCTAGCAGCTTAGCCGGTGGTCAAGAGACCCAGTACTTC; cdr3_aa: CASSLAGGQETQYF